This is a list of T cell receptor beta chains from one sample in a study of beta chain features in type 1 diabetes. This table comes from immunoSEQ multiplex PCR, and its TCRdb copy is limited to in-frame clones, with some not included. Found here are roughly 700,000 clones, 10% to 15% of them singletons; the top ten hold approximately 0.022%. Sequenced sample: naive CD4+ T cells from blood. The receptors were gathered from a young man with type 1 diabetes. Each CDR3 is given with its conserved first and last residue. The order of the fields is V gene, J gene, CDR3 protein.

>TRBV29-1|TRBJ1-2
CSVEKVVDKYLTNYGYTF
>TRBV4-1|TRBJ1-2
CASSQERLNYGYTF
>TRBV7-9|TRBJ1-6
CASSSRTGVGNSPLHF
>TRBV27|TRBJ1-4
CASSLVPGGEKLFF
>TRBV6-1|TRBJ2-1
CASQTLSSYNEQFF
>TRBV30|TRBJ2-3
CAGSPPGGGDTQYF
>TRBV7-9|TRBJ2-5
CASSRVQGTQYF
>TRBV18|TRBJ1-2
CASSPARTGANYGYTF
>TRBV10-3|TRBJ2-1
CAISESISILYYNEQFF
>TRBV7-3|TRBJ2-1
CASSRDQSSYNEQFF